This T cell receptor (beta chain) appears in the sequencing data of a study of blood T cell repertoires in COVID-19. At the level of the study: Nucleic acid was either cDNA or gDNA, and it came from T cells, B-cell-depleted T cells, or PBMCs.

In the study's own analysis: Reference gene primer amplification gave nucleated cell count estimates. Assay: immunoSEQ multiplex PCR; the TCRdb copy retains only in-frame clones and omits some. The DNA was the basis for D and trimming; V, J and clone size are from that table. The sample yields 180,000 or so clones, approximately 87% seen once. V lost 3 bases to trimming and J lost 4 bases, with 9 bases between them. Per the germline V gene, CDR1 is KGHSH and CDR2 is LQKENI. This CDR3 is built from 14 residues. The chain couples TRBV18 to TRBJ1-4; D ambiguous. The source material was peripheral blood. The TCR was taken from a man aged 35 to 55 with active or convalescent COVID-19. The CDR3 DNA reads as TGTGCCAGCTCACCGAATGGGAGTAATGAAAAACTGTTTTTT. Protein sequence: CASSPNGSNEKLFF.